This is a list of T cell receptor beta chains from one sample in a study of beta chain features in type 1 diabetes. Some clones are missing from TCRdb's copy, which holds only in-frame ones; the method was immunoSEQ multiplex PCR. The repertoire holds about 44,000 clones, with approximately 56% as singletons. The sequencing sample was made of Tregs from blood. These receptors were collected from a woman in her late teens or twenties in good health. The CDR3 runs from the conserved cysteine through the conserved F or W. The order of the fields is V gene, clone size, J gene, D gene, CDR3 protein, CDR3 DNA. A D gene is named only where the DNA matches it firmly. Expanded clones are given a class, and other clones once, few, many or no size at all.

TRBV7-2,few,TRBJ2-1,TRBD2,CASSLPGGGYNEQFF,TGTGCCAGCAGCCTTCCGGGCGGGGGCTACAATGAGCAGTTCTTC
TRBV5-4,.,TRBJ1-5,.,CASSLDSDQPQHF,TGTGCCAGCAGCTTGGATAGTGATCAGCCCCAGCATTTT
TRBV14,.,TRBJ2-1,TRBD2,CASSQGTSGRWRSYNEQFF,TGTGCCAGCAGCCAAGGGACTAGCGGGAGGTGGCGCTCCTACAATGAGCAGTTCTTC
TRBV7-2,.,TRBJ2-1,TRBD2,CASSFLAEKGFF,TGTGCCAGCAGCTTCCTAGCGGAAAAAGGTTTCTTC
TRBV7-9,.,TRBJ2-5,.,CASSPGSVLETQYF,TGTGCCAGCAGCCCGGGGTCAGTATTAGAGACCCAGTACTTC
TRBV6-6,few,TRBJ2-1,TRBD2,CASSKLAGANNEQFF,TGTGCCAGCAGTAAGCTAGCGGGAGCGAACAATGAGCAGTTCTTC
TRBV7-2,once,TRBJ2-7,.,CASSPPGQYEQYF,TGTGCCAGCAGCCCACCCGGACAGTACGAGCAGTACTTC
TRBV5-6,few,TRBJ2-2,.,CASSLELYTGELFF,TGTGCCAGCAGCTTGGAACTCTACACCGGGGAGCTGTTTTTT
TRBV18,.,TRBJ2-7,TRBD2,CASSTRTSGHPYEQYF,TGTGCCAGCTCAACCCGGACTAGCGGTCATCCCTACGAGCAGTACTTC
TRBV7-9,.,TRBJ1-4,.,CASSLVLEKLFF,TGTGCCAGCAGCTTAGTGTTAGAAAAACTGTTTTTT
TRBV9,.,TRBJ2-1,TRBD2,CASSVGLAGGSSYNEQFF,TGTGCCAGCAGCGTTGGGCTAGCGGGAGGGAGCTCCTACAATGAGCAGTTCTTC
TRBV28,.,TRBJ2-1,TRBD2,CASMTHGLAAPYNEQFF,TGTGCCAGCATGACCCATGGACTAGCTGCACCCTACAATGAGCAGTTCTTC
TRBV15,.,TRBJ2-7,TRBD2,CATSRDRSSGRTLAHEQYF,TGTGCCACCAGCAGAGATCGTTCTAGCGGGAGGACCCTCGCCCACGAGCAGTACTTC
TRBV5-1,.,TRBJ1-2,TRBD1,CASSSPGQGPYGYTF,TGCGCCAGCAGCTCTCCGGGACAGGGCCCCTATGGCTACACCTTC
TRBV23-1,.,TRBJ1-5,.,CASRTNINPQHF,TGCGCCAGCCGAACAAATATCAACCCCCAGCATTTT
TRBV2,few,TRBJ2-1,TRBD2,CASSESSGSRNEQFF,TGTGCCAGCAGTGAATCTAGCGGGAGTAGGAATGAGCAGTTCTTC
TRBV7-2,.,TRBJ1-1,.,CASSKPGINTEAFF,TGTGCCAGCAGCAAACCGGGAATCAACACTGAAGCTTTCTTT
TRBV27,few,TRBJ2-7,.,CASTKDQYSLEQYF,TGTGCCAGCACCAAAGATCAGTATTCCCTCGAGCAGTACTTC
TRBV5-1,.,TRBJ2-2,.,CASRWGDTGELFF,TGCGCCAGCAGATGGGGGGACACCGGGGAGCTGTTTTTT
TRBV7-2,.,TRBJ1-5,.,CASRTTGGVDQPQHF,TGTGCCAGCAGAACGACCGGCGGGGTGGATCAGCCCCAGCATTTT
TRBV7-9,.,TRBJ2-2,.,CASSQGSNLNTGELFF,TGTGCCAGCAGCCAGGGGTCGAACTTGAACACCGGGGAGCTGTTTTTT
TRBV28,.,TRBJ2-7,TRBD1,CASSRGDRDSYEQYF,TGTGCCAGCAGCCGTGGGGACAGGGACTCCTACGAGCAGTACTTC
TRBV5-6,.,TRBJ2-1,.,CASSLELVKFF,TGTGCCAGCAGCTTGGAGTTAGTAAAGTTCTTC
TRBV2,.,TRBJ2-7,.,CASSEPAQGSYEQYF,TGTGCCAGCAGTGAACCAGCGCAGGGGAGTTACGAGCAGTACTTC
TRBV28,.,TRBJ2-3,TRBD2,CATPGGLGTDTQYF,TGTGCCACCCCGGGGGGTCTGGGCACAGATACGCAGTATTTT
TRBV6-5,.,TRBJ1-3,.,CASSYSRVGNTIYF,TGTGCCAGCAGTTACTCCAGGGTCGGAAACACCATATATTTT
TRBV4-3,few,TRBJ2-2,TRBD2,CASSQDLAGAGTGELFF,TGCGCCAGCAGCCAAGATCTAGCGGGAGCGGGAACCGGGGAGCTGTTTTTT
TRBV5-1,few,TRBJ2-3,TRBD2,CASSWGTSGEGADTQYF,TGCGCCAGCAGCTGGGGGACTAGCGGGGAGGGCGCAGATACGCAGTATTTT
TRBV30,few,TRBJ2-7,TRBD2,CAWSTELAGNPTRAYEQYF,TGTGCCTGGAGTACAGAGCTAGCGGGAAACCCAACCCGCGCCTACGAGCAGTACTTC
TRBV6-5,few,TRBJ2-1,TRBD2,CASSRASGINEQFF,TGTGCCAGCAGTCGGGCTAGCGGGATTAATGAGCAGTTCTTC
TRBV9,once,TRBJ1-2,.,CASSVTGSYGYTF,TGTGCCAGCAGCGTGACAGGATCCTATGGCTACACCTTC
TRBV5-1,.,TRBJ1-2,TRBD1,CASSVTTGTGAGGYTF,TGCGCCAGCAGCGTCACGACCGGGACAGGGGCCGGCGGCTACACCTTC
TRBV28,.,TRBJ2-7,TRBD1,CASSSAGTGSGEQYF,TGTGCCAGCAGTTCCGCCGGGACAGGGTCTGGCGAGCAGTACTTC
TRBV9,.,TRBJ2-3,TRBD1,CASSSRGDRGRDTQYF,TGTGCCAGCAGCTCGAGGGGGGACAGGGGGCGAGATACGCAGTATTTT
TRBV6-1,.,TRBJ1-5,.,CASSAMPQGSIQPQHF,TGTGCCAGCAGTGCCATGCCTCAGGGATCGATTCAGCCCCAGCATTTT
TRBV18,.,TRBJ1-2,TRBD1,CASSPGQGEGYTF,TGTGCCAGCTCACCGGGACAGGGTGAGGGCTACACCTTC
TRBV28,.,TRBJ2-1,TRBD2,CASSQTIAGSSYNEQFF,TGTGCCAGCAGCCAAACCATAGCGGGGAGCTCCTACAATGAGCAGTTCTTC
TRBV28,.,TRBJ2-1,TRBD1,CASTGQGDVNEQFF,TGTGCCAGCACCGGACAGGGTGATGTCAATGAGCAGTTCTTC
TRBV7-9,.,TRBJ2-3,.,CASSPAVDTQYF,TGTGCCAGCAGCCCTGCGGTCGATACGCAGTATTTT
TRBV28,.,TRBJ2-3,.,CASSSSDRITDTQYF,TGTGCCAGCAGTTCCTCCGACAGGATCACAGATACGCAGTATTTT
TRBV19,few,TRBJ1-5,.,CASSWDSTSNQPQHF,TGTGCCAGTAGTTGGGACTCCACGTCGAATCAGCCCCAGCATTTT
TRBV27,.,TRBJ1-2,TRBD1,CASSRTGTGVNYGYTF,TGTGCCAGCAGTCGAACTGGGACAGGAGTTAACTATGGCTACACCTTC
TRBV6-1,.,TRBJ2-3,.,CASSRGLAGTQYF,TGTGCCAGCTCGAGGGGGTTGGCCGGGACGCAGTATTTT
TRBV15,once,TRBJ2-1,TRBD2,CATSRDGTRSEGEQFF,TGTGCCACCAGCAGAGATGGGACTAGGTCGGAAGGAGAGCAGTTCTTC
TRBV7-2,.,TRBJ2-3,TRBD2,CASSPTSGVTDTQYF,TGTGCCAGCAGCCCAACTAGCGGGGTCACAGATACGCAGTATTTT
TRBV4-3,few,TRBJ2-5,.,CASSPRAGPLETQYF,TGCGCCAGCAGCCCGCGTGCAGGGCCCCTAGAGACCCAGTACTTC
TRBV7-9,few,TRBJ1-5,.,CASSPMGGNQPQHF,TGTGCCAGCAGTCCTATGGGGGGAAATCAGCCCCAGCATTTT
TRBV2,.,TRBJ2-1,TRBD2,CASGAGGRTNEQFF,TGTGCCAGCGGGGCGGGAGGGCGAACCAATGAGCAGTTCTTC
TRBV7-9,.,TRBJ1-2,.,CASSLVQYGYTF,TGTGCCAGCAGCTTAGTTCAGTATGGCTACACCTTC
TRBV14,.,TRBJ1-4,TRBD1,CASSQALTTGPNEKLFF,TGTGCCAGCAGCCAAGCTCTGACGACAGGGCCTAACGAAAAACTGTTTTTT
TRBV6-5,.,TRBJ2-2,TRBD2,CASSYVLAGGVGELFF,TGTGCCAGCAGTTACGTCCTAGCGGGAGGAGTCGGGGAGCTGTTTTTT
TRBV28,.,TRBJ2-7,TRBD2,CASSFDGRVYEQYF,TGTGCCAGCAGTTTCGACGGGAGGGTCTACGAGCAGTACTTC